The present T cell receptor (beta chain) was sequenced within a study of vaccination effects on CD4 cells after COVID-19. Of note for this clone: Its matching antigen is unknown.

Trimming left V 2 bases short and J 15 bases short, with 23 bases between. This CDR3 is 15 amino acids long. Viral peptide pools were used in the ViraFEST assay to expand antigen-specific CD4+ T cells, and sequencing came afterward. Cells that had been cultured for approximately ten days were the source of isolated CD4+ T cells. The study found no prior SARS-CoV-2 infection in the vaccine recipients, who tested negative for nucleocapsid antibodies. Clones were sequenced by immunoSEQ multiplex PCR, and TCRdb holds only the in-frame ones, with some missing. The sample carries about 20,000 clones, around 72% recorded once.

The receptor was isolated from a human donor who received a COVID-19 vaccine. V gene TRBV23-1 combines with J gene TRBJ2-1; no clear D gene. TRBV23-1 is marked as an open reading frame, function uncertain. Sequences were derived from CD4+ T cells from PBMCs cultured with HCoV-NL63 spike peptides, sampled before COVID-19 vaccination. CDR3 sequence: CASSQPSYCGSKRFF. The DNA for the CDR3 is TGCGCCAGCAGTCAACCGTCGTATTGTGGGTCTAAGCGGTTCTTC.